Listed below are T cell receptor beta chains from one sample, sequenced in a study of siplizumab effects on memory and regulatory T cells. The protocol was immunoSEQ multiplex PCR, while the TCRdb copy is restricted to in-frame clones and leaves out a portion. The sample lists approximately 82,000 clones, 87% occurring once. The material sequenced was Tregs sorted from blood. The receptors stem from a human donor in good health. Each CDR3 is given with its conserved first and last residue. D genes are given only for firm matches. A clone size is listed for some rows: how often the clone was seen (once, few, many), or a class if it is expanded.

clone_size j_call d_call v_call cdr3_nt cdr3_aa
. TRBJ2-1 . TRBV5-1 TGCGCCAGCAGCTTGGCGACACCGGGGAACAATGAGCAGTTCTTC CASSLATPGNNEQFF
. TRBJ1-6 . TRBV27 TGTGCCAGCAGCTTCACGCAGGGGCCCCTCCATTTT CASSFTQGPLHF
. TRBJ2-1 . TRBV2 TGTGCCAGCAGATGGGACCGCAGCTCCTACAATGAGCAGTTCTTC CASRWDRSSYNEQFF
. TRBJ1-1 . TRBV4-1 TGCGCCAGCAGCCATACAGGGATGAACACTGAAGCTTTCTTT CASSHTGMNTEAFF
. TRBJ2-5 . TRBV7-3 TGTGCCAGCAGCCCAGAAGCGGGGACCCAGTACTTC CASSPEAGTQYF
. TRBJ2-2 TRBD1 TRBV7-3 TGTGCCAGCAGCTTTCAGGGGGCCGGGAACACCGGGGAGCTGTTTTTT CASSFQGAGNTGELFF
. TRBJ1-2 TRBD1 TRBV28 TGTGCCAGCAGTTTATGGCAGGGGGGGTTCTATGGCTACACCTTC CASSLWQGGFYGYTF
. TRBJ1-2 . TRBV4-3 TGCGCCAGCAGCTCGTCACTGACAGCTACTAACTATGGCTACACCTTC CASSSSLTATNYGYTF
. TRBJ1-2 . TRBV19 TGTGCCAGTAGTATGGAGGGATGGTACGGCTACACCTTC CASSMEGWYGYTF
. TRBJ1-6 . TRBV6-5 TGTGCCAGCAGGCCCCTTGAGTTGCTGGATTCACCCCTCCACTTT CASRPLELLDSPLHF
once TRBJ2-5 TRBD1 TRBV5-4 TGTGCCAGCAGCTTTCAGGGGGCTGGGGAGACCCAGTACTTC CASSFQGAGETQYF
. TRBJ2-3 TRBD2 TRBV5-6 TGTGCCAGCAGCACAAGTCGGGACCGGGGGGTAGATACGCAGTATTTT CASSTSRDRGVDTQYF
. TRBJ2-6 . TRBV5-6 TGTGCCAGCAGCTTAAGAGACGGATACTCTGGGGCCAACGTCCTGACTTTC CASSLRDGYSGANVLTF
. TRBJ1-2 TRBD1 TRBV28 TGTGCCAGCCGGGACAGCAATTTCTATGGCTACACCTTC CASRDSNFYGYTF
once TRBJ1-6 . TRBV7-2 TGTGCCAGCAGCCTACCCGGGACCCTCTCCCTCCACTTT CASSLPGTLSLHF
. TRBJ1-6 TRBD1 TRBV28 TGTGCCAGCAGCCGGCCGGGACAGAGGAGTTCACCCCTCCACTTT CASSRPGQRSSPLHF